The 10 T cell receptor beta chains listed next were all sequenced from one sample in a study of breast tumors, draining lymph nodes, adjacent tissues. TCRdb re-called the multiplex PCR reads through MiXCR, storing one row per CDR3 protein. This table has approximately 250,000 distinct CDR3 sequences, around 35% appearing once. Axillary draining lymph nodes of breast cancer patients supplied the node samples. The sample taken for sequencing was axillary lymph node tissue. Receptors were obtained from a female donor with breast cancer. Some clones in this sample may be carry-over from other donors' samples.

The chain couples TRBV2 to TRBJ2-3, with TRBD2 matching over 7 bases. The CDR3 is 15 amino acids. Trimming cost V 3 bases and J 1 base; bases outside gene matches: 4. Per germline, CDR1 SNHLY and CDR2 FYNNEI. The CDR3 spells CASSDGGGGTDTQYF. Written as DNA, the CDR3 is TGTGCCAGCAGTGATGGGGGAGGGGGCACAGATACGCAGTATTTT. The full variable domain, completed using reference TRBV2 and TRBJ2-3, is EPEVTQTPSHQVTQMGQEVILRCVPISNHLYFYWYRQILGQKVEFLVSFYNNEISEKSEIFDDQFSVERPDGSNFTLKIRSTKLEDSAMYFCASSDGGGGTDTQYFGPGTRLTVL.

This clonotype was detected many times. The V call is TRBV10-3, the J call TRBJ2-7; D gene uncertain. This CDR3 is 13 amino acids long. Trimming cost V 4 bases and J 5 bases, with 12 bases left between them. Germline CDR1 reads ENHRY; CDR2 reads SYGVKD. CDR3 bases: TGTGCCATCAGTGGCGAGGTTTTGAACGAGCAGTACTTC. Residues: CAISGEVLNEQYF.

This clonotype was counted at least ten times. As DNA, the CDR3 is TGTGCCATCAGTGAGTTCCAGGTCCCCACAGATACGCAGTATTTT. Protein sequence: CAISEFQVPTDTQYF. V is TRBV10-3 and J is TRBJ2-3; no clear D. The CDR3 runs 15 residues. Germline V gene data show CDR1 as ENHRY and CDR2 as SYGVKD. V shed 1 base and J shed 2 bases, with 10 bases lying between them.

In regard to this clonotype: A read error may explain this, as a much larger clone is one base away. This chain uses TRBV5-5 with TRBJ2-1; D gene ambiguous. There are 15 residues in the CDR3. The V gene lost 1 base and the J gene lost 4 bases, with 12 bases spanning the gap. Germline loops: CDR1 SGHKS, CDR2 YYEKEE (reference sequence). Here the CDR3 DNA reads TGTGCCAGCAGCTTGAGATCCGCCAGTTACAATGAGCAGTTCTTC. Its translation: CASSLRSASYNEQFF.

As for this clonotype: It may be a read error: a sequence one base away is much more abundant. This chain links TRBV7-2 with TRBJ2-6, with a weak D call TRBD1 (5 bases). This CDR3 spans 15 amino acids. CDR1 and CDR2 from the germline V gene are SGHTA and FQGNSA. Here the CDR3 reads CASSLGGSGTNVLTF. CDR3 nucleotide sequence: TGTGCCAGCAGCTTAGGGGGCTCTGGGACCAACGTCCTGACTTTC. Full variable domain (outside the CDR3, taken from reference TRBV7-2 and TRBJ2-6): GAGVSQSPSNKVTEKGKDVELRCDPISGHTALYWYRQSLGQGLEFLIYFQGNSAPDKSGLPSDRFSAERTGGSVSTLTIQRTQQEDSAVYLCASSLGGSGTNVLTFGAGSRLTVL.

In its sample, this clonotype was seen many times. The rearrangement joins TRBV9 to TRBJ2-3; tentative D call: TRBD1 (5 bases). Deletions cut 0 bases from V and 2 bases from J, with 13 bases between. This CDR3 has 16 residues. The germline V gene has CDR1 SGDLS and CDR2 YYNGEE. The CDR3 DNA is TGTGCCAGCAGCGTAGGGGAAGGGGTCCCCACAGATACGCAGTATTTT. This gives the protein CASSVGEGVPTDTQYF.

Many counts were recorded for this clonotype. The chain combines TRBV20-1 with TRBJ2-6; TRBD1 is a possible D gene (5 bases). V was cut by 6 bases and J by 5 bases, with 11 bases left in between. Germline V gene lookup returns CDR1 DFQATT and CDR2 SNEGSKA (reference sequence). The CDR3 has 13 residues. The CDR3 loop reads CSAKGSRANVLTF. CDR3 coding DNA: TGCAGTGCCAAGGGGTCTAGGGCCAACGTCCTGACTTTC.

On this clonotype: One end of the junction varies from germline; a read error may be responsible. This rearrangement joins TRBV7-2 to TRBJ1-5; D gene uncertain. The germline gives CDR1 SGHTA, CDR2 FQGNSA. The CDR3 contains 14 residues. CDR3 amino acids: CASSTGQGNQPQHF. As DNA, the CDR3 is TGCGCCAGCAGCACCGGCCAGGGCAATCAGCCCCAGCATTTT.

This chain uses TRBV2 with TRBJ2-5; D possibly matches TRBD1 or TRBD2 (5 bases each). Germline CDR1 is SNHLY and CDR2 is FYNNEI. CDR3 length equals 13 residues. V lost 6 bases and J lost 9, with 17 bases in between. CDR3 region: CASRGVSNQPQYF. CDR3 sequence (DNA): TGTGCCAGCAGGGGGGTCAGCAATCAGCCCCAGTACTTC.

Many counts were recorded for this clonotype. V usage is TRBV9 and J usage is TRBJ1-5; no firm D call. V lost 0 bases and J lost 0, with 7 bases in between. CDR1 is SGDLS and CDR2 is YYNGEE in the germline V gene. The CDR3 length is 15 residues. CDR3 sequence: CASSVGSNSNQPQHF. The CDR3 DNA reads TGTGCCAGCAGCGTAGGGAGCAATAGCAATCAGCCCCAGCATTTT.